This T cell receptor (beta chain) was sequenced for a study of blood T cell dynamics during melanoma immunotherapy. TCRdb's table, derived via immunoSEQ multiplex PCR, lists solely in-frame clones and lacks some. The repertoire holds about 13,000 clones, roughly 86% seen once, with 3% to 3.5% in the top ten. Time point given: pre-treatment baseline. Germline V gene data show CDR1 as MDHEN and CDR2 as SYDVKM. The CDR3 extends over 15 amino acids. V was shortened by 6 bases and J by 6 bases, with 17 bases between the two germline ends. The receptor's source is a human donor with melanoma. The sample in question was blood, obtained from a patient treated with checkpoint blockade. This chain joins TRBV28 and TRBJ2-2; D might be TRBD2 (5 bases). The CDR3 bases are TGTGCCAGCAGATCCTTGACTGAGAGGGCCGGGGAGCTGTTTTTT. Its translation is CASRSLTERAGELFF.